This TCR beta chain is drawn from a study of T cells in Graves' hyperthyroidism and ophthalmopathy. The PBMCs were taken from about 9.7 ml of fresh peripheral blood. Per the germline V gene, CDR1 is MNHNS and CDR2 is SASEGT. This CDR3 has 14 amino acids. Trimming took off 2 bases at V and 2 bases at J, with 9 bases between the two ends. This clonotype was detected many times. Using RNA transcripts as the source, TCR beta CDR3 regions were amplified. First-round RT-PCR with HTBI primers amplified the TCR CDR3 region. TCRdb independently ran MiXCR on the multiplex PCR reads; one entry per CDR3 protein. Of about 380,000 distinct CDR3 sequences listed, 13% are singletons.

The TCR comes from a man aged 25 to 40 with Graves' hyperthyroidism that later progressed to Graves' ophthalmopathy. The chain links TRBV6-1 to TRBJ2-5; the D gene is possibly TRBD1 (5 bases). The material sequenced was blood. The CDR3 loop reads CASSEKAGQETQYF. The CDR3 nucleotides are TGTGCCAGCAGTGAAAAGGCAGGGCAAGAGACCCAGTACTTC.